The rows below give T cell receptor beta chains drawn from one sample of a study of radiotherapy plus CTLA-4 blockade in lung cancer. Assay: immunoSEQ multiplex PCR; the TCRdb copy retains only in-frame clones and omits some. This table holds 65,000 to 90,000 clones, around 86% found once. Sequenced material: peripheral blood, taken from a patient treated with radiotherapy plus ipilimumab. Receptor source: a human donor with non-small cell lung cancer that progressed on radiotherapy plus ipilimumab. Both conserved end residues are trimmed from each CDR3. The order of the fields is V gene, J gene, CDR3 protein.

>TRBV19|TRBJ2-3
ASSIFWTSGTDTQY
>TRBV19|TRBJ2-1
ASSKQVAGSGEQF
>TRBV28|TRBJ1-4
ASSSGAWEKLF
>TRBV7-7|TRBJ2-5
ASSFNEGGRETQY
>TRBV5-4|TRBJ2-1
ASSLSSYNEQF
>TRBV5-5|TRBJ1-5
ASSGGAPNQPQH
>TRBV5-1|TRBJ2-7
ASSELAGFNYEQY
>TRBV18|TRBJ1-5
ASSPQDRDYQPQH
>TRBV5-8|TRBJ2-7
ASPKGDEQY
>TRBV7-6|TRBJ2-7
ASSLLVAGGLYEQY
>TRBV11-2|TRBJ2-3
ASSPLGSFDTQY
>TRBV7-2|TRBJ2-5
ASSRDGQETQY
>TRBV30|TRBJ2-3
AWSVLAGGLRDTQY
>TRBV11-3|TRBJ1-1
ASSVDRGKDTEAF
>TRBV5-6|TRBJ2-7
ASSGLGYEQY
>TRBV6-1|TRBJ2-1
ASSSTGLAYNEQF
>TRBV5-1|TRBJ2-5
ASSLGQGMETQY
>TRBV30|TRBJ2-3
AWSDGGTQY
>TRBV6-5|TRBJ2-7
ASSYGGGQGYYEQY
>TRBV29-1|TRBJ2-3
TITGKGLDYQKYTDTQY
>TRBV29-1|TRBJ2-1
SVECLAGGPSVYEQF
>TRBV6-1|TRBJ1-2
ASSTGQLSHGYT
>TRBV7-3|TRBJ2-7
ASSLSPGLGYEQY
>TRBV5-1|TRBJ2-3
ASSLGGLAGGSDTQY
>TRBV6-1|TRBJ1-1
ASSEGGFGRAGEAF
>TRBV7-3|TRBJ2-1
ASSLRSSGRHNEQF
>TRBV7-3|TRBJ1-1
ASSIFGGLNTEAF
>TRBV6-6|TRBJ1-4
ASSSRPRSNEKLF